This T cell receptor (beta chain) was found in a study of blood T cell repertoires in COVID-19. Across the study: Both acute and convalescent COVID-19 samples were obtained from the United States, Italy and Spain. Nucleic acid was either cDNA or gDNA, and it came from T cells, B-cell-depleted T cells, or PBMCs.

Per the authors' pipeline: Reference gene primer amplification yielded estimated nucleated cell counts. TCRdb keeps only in-frame clones here, not all; method: immunoSEQ multiplex PCR. The V and J calls and clone size come from that table; D and trimming were worked out from the DNA. The table lists roughly 100,000 clones, 81% of them singletons, with 30% to 45% in the top ten. The CDR3 is 15 amino acids. J lost 0 bases, V lost 4 bases, and 3 bases had no gene match. Germline assignment: CDR1 SGHTA and CDR2 FQGTGA. Material: peripheral blood. The genes are TRBV7-3 and TRBJ1-3; 7 bases match TRBD1. The clonotype originates from a man aged 80 or over with acute or convalescent COVID-19. CDR3 region: CASSSRTGSGNTIYF. As DNA, the CDR3 is TGTGCCAGCAGCTCCCGGACAGGCTCTGGAAACACCATATATTTT.